Below, 5 T cell receptor beta chains from the same sample are listed, as sequenced in a study of blood T cell repertoires in COVID-19. Produced via immunoSEQ multiplex PCR; TCRdb's table is partial and in-frame only. The repertoire has 190,000 or so clones, more than 80% of them found once; the top ten carry 0.95% to 1.5%. Sequenced material: PBMCs or T cells enriched from blood (not recorded which). All receptors derive from a man between 25 and 39 years old who had recovered from COVID-19.

The rearrangement links TRBV30 to TRBJ1-2; 8 positions match TRBD1. Germline V lookup: CDR1 GTSNPN, CDR2 SVGIG (reference sequence). V lost 5 bases to trimming and J lost 6 bases; unmatched junction nucleotides: 14. This CDR3 contains 15 residues. The DNA for the CDR3 is TGTGCCTGGTCCCTTGACAGGGGCGGCAGGAATGGCTACACCTTC. This gives the protein CAWSLDRGGRNGYTF.

The chain recombines TRBV7-9 with TRBJ2-1, with TRBD2 identical over 11 bases. The trim removed 5 bases at V and 0 bases at J, leaving 12 bases unmatched. The CDR3 length is 19 residues. Germline CDR1 and CDR2: SEHNR and FQNEAQ (reference sequence). For the CDR3, the DNA is TGTGCCAGCAGCCACAACGCCCCTAGCGGGGGGACCTCCTACAATGAGCAGTTCTTC. As protein: CASSHNAPSGGTSYNEQFF.

The V and J genes are TRBV28 and TRBJ2-6; 8 positions match TRBD2. The CDR3 length is 15 residues. Per the germline V gene, CDR1 is MDHEN and CDR2 is SYDVKM. The V gene end was trimmed by 8 bases and the J gene end by 1 base; junction bases not matched to a gene: 4. CDR3 sequence (DNA): TGTGCCAGCCGGGGGGGAGGATCTGGGGCCAACGTCCTGACTTTC. Its protein is CASRGGGSGANVLTF.

This rearrangement joins TRBV28 to TRBJ2-7, with 7 bases aligning to TRBD2. The V gene end was trimmed by 6 bases and the J gene end by 2 bases; junction bases not matched to a gene: 16. The CDR3 extends over 17 amino acids. Germline V gene data show CDR1 as MDHEN and CDR2 as SYDVKM. The CDR3 loop reads CASRGRISSGATYEQYF. In DNA, the CDR3 is TGTGCCAGCAGGGGTAGGATCTCTAGCGGAGCAACCTACGAGCAGTACTTC. Full variable domain (missing parts from reference TRBV28 and TRBJ2-7): DVKVTQSSRYLVKRTGEKVFLECVQDMDHENMFWYRQDPGLGLRLIYFSYDVKMKEKGDIPEGYSVSREKKERFSLILESASTNQTSMYLCASRGRISSGATYEQYFGPGTRLTVT.

The chain uses TRBV14 and TRBJ1-1; 7 nucleotides agree with TRBD1. Germline V lookup: CDR1 SGHDN, CDR2 FVKESK. The J segment lost 5 bases and the V segment lost 8 bases, leaving 11 bases of the junction unmatched. CDR3 length: 14 residues. The DNA of the CDR3 is TGTGCCAGCCCCCAAAAGGGGGCGCCAACTGAAGCTTTCTTT. Protein: CASPQKGAPTEAFF.